The source of this T cell receptor (beta chain) is a study of breast tumors, draining lymph nodes, adjacent tissues. TCRdb passed the multiplex PCR reads through MiXCR, listing each CDR3 protein once. The sample carries several thousand distinct CDR3 sequences, under 50% recorded once. Germline CDR1 is WSHSY and CDR2 is SAAADI. The CDR3 consists of 11 residues. Trimming left V 6 bases short and J 2 bases short, with 3 bases between. Regarding the study as a whole: Luminal-like breast cancer showed significantly higher tumor–nontumor repertoire similarity than basal-like. Tumors had less TCR diversity than lymph nodes, more than nontumor tissue. Data only fit, rather than demonstrated, lymph node origin of most tumor T cells.

As regards this clonotype: Its matching antigen is unknown.

Sequencing used tumor-adjacent breast tissue. The chain links TRBV10-2 to TRBJ2-3; D gene unclear. This receptor was identified in a female donor with breast cancer. Some clones in this sample may be carry-over from other donors' samples. The CDR3 loop is CASSHTDTQYF. The CDR3 coding sequence is TGCGCCAGCAGCCACACAGATACGCAGTATTTT.